One sample yielded the 15 T cell receptor beta chains listed below, sequenced in a study of T cell responses to AZD1222 COVID-19 vaccine. Data came from immunoSEQ multiplex PCR; TCRdb stores just in-frame clones and leaves some out. The sample carries about 97,000 clones, around 89% recorded once. The starting material was peripheral blood, obtained on day 0 of AZD1222 vaccination. All receptors come from an adult in good health.

The chain has TRBV5-1 and TRBJ1-1, with D tentatively TRBD1 (5 bases). Between the trimmed V and J ends, which lost 7 bases and 1 base, there was a span of 11 bases. CDR1 is SGHRS and CDR2 is YFSETQ in the germline V gene. CDR3 length: 13 amino acids. CDR3 DNA: TGCGCCAGCTACGGACAACCGAACACTGAAGCTTTCTTT. Protein: CASYGQPNTEAFF. The full variable domain, with the rest looked up from reference TRBV5-1 and TRBJ1-1, is KAGVTQTPRYLIKTRGQQVTLSCSPISGHRSVSWYQQTPGQGLQFLFEYFSETQRNKGNFPGRFSGRQFSNSRSEMNVSTLELGDSALYLCASYGQPNTEAFFGQGTRLTVV.

The genes are TRBV11-2 and TRBJ2-3; 14 positions agree with TRBD2. From germline, CDR1 is SGHAT and CDR2 FQNNGV. The V and J ends lost 6 bases and 5 bases, in that order; junction bases with no gene match: 4. This CDR3 is 15 amino acids long. CDR3 residues: CASSPGTSGRDTQYF. The CDR3 DNA follows: TGTGCCAGCAGTCCCGGGACTAGCGGGAGAGATACGCAGTATTTT.

The chain joins TRBV11-2 to TRBJ1-1; no clear D gene. Germline V gives CDR1 SGHAT, CDR2 FQNNGV. The length of the CDR3 is 12 residues. The germline V and J ends were trimmed by 4 bases and 11 bases, with 14 bases remaining between them. The CDR3 sequence: CASSSAAGRAFF. The CDR3 bases are TGTGCCAGCAGCTCCGCGGCCGGGAGGGCTTTCTTT.

This CDR3 reads CASSIQPDRETDTQYF. DNA for the CDR3: TGTGCCAGCAGCATACAACCGGACAGGGAAACAGATACGCAGTATTTT. The rearrangement joins TRBV11-2 to TRBJ2-3; TRBD1 aligns across 8 bases. CDR1 is SGHAT and CDR2 is FQNNGV in the germline V gene. The CDR3 is 16 amino acids. With V trimmed by 5 bases and J by 3 bases, 10 bases remained unmatched.

This clone was counted a single time. The chain is built from TRBV2 and TRBJ1-2; 8 bases fit TRBD1. The V gene's germline CDR1 is SNHLY and CDR2 FYNNEI. V was pared by 0 bases and J by 7 bases, with 10 bases of the junction left unmatched. The CDR3 has 16 residues. The CDR3 bases are TGTGCCAGCAGTGAAGCGGGCAGGGGGCAAGGAGCTGGCTACACCTTC. It encodes CASSEAGRGQGAGYTF. The full variable domain, with the rest looked up from reference TRBV2 and TRBJ1-2, is EPEVTQTPSHQVTQMGQEVILRCVPISNHLYFYWYRQILGQKVEFLVSFYNNEISEKSEIFDDQFSVERPDGSNFTLKIRSTKLEDSAMYFCASSEAGRGQGAGYTFGSGTRLTVV.

V gene TRBV19 combines with J gene TRBJ1-5; 10 bases match TRBD1. This CDR3 comprises 15 residues. Trimming removed 3 bases from V and 6 bases from J; junction bases left unmatched: 5. The germline CDR1 and CDR2 sequences are LNHDA and SQIVND (reference sequence). For the CDR3, the DNA is TGTGCCAGTAGTATGTGGGACAGGGGTGGTCAGCCCCAGCATTTT. Amino acid sequence: CASSMWDRGGQPQHF.

The rearrangement joins TRBV5-1 to TRBJ1-5, with D tentatively TRBD1 (6 bases). The CDR3 extends over 14 amino acids. Trimming stripped 4 bases from V and 3 bases from J, with 11 bases between. Germline assignment: CDR1 SGHRS and CDR2 YFSETQ. The CDR3 nucleotides are TGCGCCAGCAGCCTTGGACAGCCCAATCAGCCCCAGCATTTT. As protein: CASSLGQPNQPQHF.

The chain has TRBV11-2 and TRBJ2-5; D is unresolved. The CDR3 has 14 residues. Trimming pared 3 bases from V and 0 bases from J, leaving 8 bases between. Germline V gene sequence: CDR1 SGHAT, CDR2 FQNNGV. CDR3 DNA sequence: TGTGCCAGCAGCTTCGCCTCGTACCAAGAGACCCAGTACTTC. Residues: CASSFASYQETQYF.

A note on this clone: Compared with germline, one end of the junction differs, possibly owing to a read error. The CDR3 coding sequence is TGTGCCAGCAGCTTAGGGGGAGGGCCTTGGGTATTT. The encoded protein is CASSLGGGPWVF. This chain joins TRBV7-2 and TRBJ1-3; no reliable D call. CDR1 and CDR2 from the germline V gene are SGHTA and FQGNSA. The CDR3 has 12 residues.

The chain employs TRBV5-4 and TRBJ1-2; the D is unclear. The CDR3 is 13 amino acids. V was trimmed by 0 bases and J by 2 bases, leaving 5 bases between them. Per the germline V gene, CDR1 is SGHNT and CDR2 is YYREEE (reference sequence). This CDR3 reads CASSLDGNYGYTF. CDR3 in DNA: TGTGCCAGCAGCTTGGACGGAAACTATGGCTACACCTTC.

The V and J genes are TRBV7-2 and TRBJ1-5; perhaps TRBD1 as D (5 bases). CDR1 is SGHTA and CDR2 is FQGNSA in the germline V gene. V was pared by 0 bases and J by 7 bases, with 7 bases between. The CDR3 has 13 amino acids. DNA of the CDR3: TGTGCCAGCAGCTTAGCCAGGGCCCAGCCCCAGCATTTT. It translates to CASSLARAQPQHF.

This clone occurred once. The V and J genes are TRBV23-1 and TRBJ1-2, with D perhaps TRBD1 (5 bases). TRBV23-1 qualifies as an ORF whose function is uncertain. The CDR3 contains 14 residues. V was shortened by 4 bases and J by 1 base, with 10 bases between the two germline ends. CDR3 amino acids: CASSRSRDNYGYTF. The DNA for the CDR3 is TGCGCCAGCAGTCGCAGCAGGGATAACTATGGCTACACCTTC.

This chain links TRBV5-4 with TRBJ2-5; 10 bases line up with TRBD1. There are 15 residues in the CDR3. The germline V gene has CDR1 SGHNT and CDR2 YYREEE (reference sequence). J was trimmed by 1 base and V by 5 bases; bases with no gene match: 5. In nucleotides, the CDR3 is TGTGCCAGCAGTTCCGACAGGGGGCGCCAAGAGACCCAGTACTTC. Protein sequence: CASSSDRGRQETQYF. Using reference TRBV5-4 and TRBJ2-5 for the parts outside the CDR3, the full variable domain is ETGVTQSPTHLIKTRGQQVTLRCSSQSGHNTVSWYQQALGQGPQFIFQYYREEENGRGNFPPRFSGLQFPNYSSELNVNALELDDSALYLCASSSDRGRQETQYFGPGTRLLVL.

This chain uses TRBV6-2 or TRBV6-3 with TRBJ2-1; a weak D match, TRBD1 (5 bases). Trimming left V 5 bases short and J 8 bases short, with 22 bases between. CDR3 length equals 16 residues. CDR1 MNHEY and CDR2 SVGEGT come from the germline V gene. This CDR3 reads CASSRLNQAGFDEQFF. CDR3 bases: TGTGCCAGCAGTCGACTTAACCAAGCAGGGTTCGATGAGCAGTTCTTC.

In regard to this clone: At one of its ends the junction is not consistent with the germline gene, which may arise from a read error. V and J are TRBV7-7 and TRBJ2-5, with 7 bases identical to TRBD1. Germline-derived CDR1 and CDR2 are SSHAT and FNYEAQ (reference sequence). CDR3 size: 19 residues. Here the CDR3 DNA reads TGTGCTAGCAGCTTACGAGGGGGCCTCACTCATCTGAGAGGAGAGACCCAGTACTTC. Amino acid sequence: CASSLRGGLTHLRGETQYF.